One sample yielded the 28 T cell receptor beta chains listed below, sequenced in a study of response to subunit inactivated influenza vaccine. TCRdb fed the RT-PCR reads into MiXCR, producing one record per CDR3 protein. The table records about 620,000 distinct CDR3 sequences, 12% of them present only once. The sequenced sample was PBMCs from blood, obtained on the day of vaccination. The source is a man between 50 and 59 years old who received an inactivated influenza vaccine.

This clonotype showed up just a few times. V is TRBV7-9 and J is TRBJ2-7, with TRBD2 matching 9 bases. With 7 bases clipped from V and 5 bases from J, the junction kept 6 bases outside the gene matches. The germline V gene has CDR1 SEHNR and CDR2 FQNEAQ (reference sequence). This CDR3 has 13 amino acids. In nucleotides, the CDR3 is TGTGCCAGCATCTCGGGACTAGCAGACGAGCAGTACTTC. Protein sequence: CASISGLADEQYF. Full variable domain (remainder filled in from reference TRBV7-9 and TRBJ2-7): DTGVSQNPRHKITKRGQNVTFRCDPISEHNRLYWYRQTLGQGPEFLTYFQNEAQLEKSRLLSDRFSAERPKGSFSTLEIQRTEQGDSAMYLCASISGLADEQYFGPGTRLTVT.

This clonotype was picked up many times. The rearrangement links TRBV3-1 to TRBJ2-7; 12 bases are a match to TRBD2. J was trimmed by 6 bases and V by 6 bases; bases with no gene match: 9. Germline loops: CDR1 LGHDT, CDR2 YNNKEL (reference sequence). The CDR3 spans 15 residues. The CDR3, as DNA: TGTGCCAGCAGGACCGCTAGCGGGGGGGCTCGCGAGCAGTACTTC. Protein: CASRTASGGAREQYF.

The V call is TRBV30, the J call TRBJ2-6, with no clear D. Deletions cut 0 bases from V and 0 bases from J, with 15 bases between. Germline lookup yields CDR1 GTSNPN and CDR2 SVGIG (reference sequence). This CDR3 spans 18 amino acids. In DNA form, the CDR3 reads TGTGCCTGGAGTGTACCGTACACTGGTTTCTCTGGGGCCAACGTCCTGACTTTC. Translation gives CAWSVPYTGFSGANVLTF.

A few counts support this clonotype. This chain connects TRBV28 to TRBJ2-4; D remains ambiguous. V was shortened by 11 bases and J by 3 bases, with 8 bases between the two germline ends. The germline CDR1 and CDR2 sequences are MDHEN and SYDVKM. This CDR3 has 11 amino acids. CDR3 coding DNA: TGTGCCGTAGGGTACAAAAACATTCAGTACTTC. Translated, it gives CAVGYKNIQYF. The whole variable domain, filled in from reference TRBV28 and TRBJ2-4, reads DVKVTQSSRYLVKRTGEKVFLECVQDMDHENMFWYRQDPGLGLRLIYFSYDVKMKEKGDIPEGYSVSREKKERFSLILESASTNQTSMYLCAVGYKNIQYFGAGTRLSVL.

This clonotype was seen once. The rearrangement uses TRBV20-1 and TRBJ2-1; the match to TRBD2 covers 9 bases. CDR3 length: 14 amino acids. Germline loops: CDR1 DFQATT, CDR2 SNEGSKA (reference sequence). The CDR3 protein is CMGNSGSSYNEQFF. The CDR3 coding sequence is TGCATGGGCAATAGCGGGAGTAGCTACAATGAGCAGTTCTTC.

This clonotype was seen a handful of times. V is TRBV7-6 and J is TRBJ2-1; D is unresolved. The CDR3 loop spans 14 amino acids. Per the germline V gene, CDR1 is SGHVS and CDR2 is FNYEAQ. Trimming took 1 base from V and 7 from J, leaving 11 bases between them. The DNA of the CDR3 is TGTGCCAGCAGCTTAGTAGTAGGAATGAATGAGCAGTTCTTC. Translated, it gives CASSLVVGMNEQFF.

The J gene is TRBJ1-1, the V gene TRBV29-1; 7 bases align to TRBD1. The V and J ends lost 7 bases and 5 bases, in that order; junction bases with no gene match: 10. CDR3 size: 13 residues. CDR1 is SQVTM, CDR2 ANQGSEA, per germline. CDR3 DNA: TGCAGCGCCTCCGGACAGGCGGTAACTGAAGCTTTCTTT. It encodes CSASGQAVTEAFF. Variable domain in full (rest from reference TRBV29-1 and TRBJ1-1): SAVISQKPSRDICQRGTSLTIQCQVDSQVTMMFWYRQQPGQSLTLIATANQGSEATYESGFVIDKFPISRPNLTFSTLTVSNMSPEDSSIYLCSASGQAVTEAFFGQGTRLTVV.

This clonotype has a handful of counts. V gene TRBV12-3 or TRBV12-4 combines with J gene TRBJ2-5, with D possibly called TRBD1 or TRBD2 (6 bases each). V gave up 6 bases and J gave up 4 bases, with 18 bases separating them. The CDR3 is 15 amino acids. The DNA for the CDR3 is TGTGCCAGCAGCCCGATAGGGGGGAATGGAGAGACCCAGTACTTC. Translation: CASSPIGGNGETQYF.

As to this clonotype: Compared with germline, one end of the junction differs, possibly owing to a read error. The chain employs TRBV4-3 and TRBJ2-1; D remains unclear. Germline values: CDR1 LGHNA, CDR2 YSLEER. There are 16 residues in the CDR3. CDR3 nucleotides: TGCGCCGGCAGCCAATCGCGCGCGAGCTCCTACAATGAGCAGTTCTTC. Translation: CAGSQSRASSYNEQFF.

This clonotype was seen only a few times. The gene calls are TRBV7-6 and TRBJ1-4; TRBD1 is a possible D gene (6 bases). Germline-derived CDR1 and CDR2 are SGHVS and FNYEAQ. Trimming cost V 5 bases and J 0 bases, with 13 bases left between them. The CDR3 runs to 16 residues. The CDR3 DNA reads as TGTGCCAGCAGCCCGTGGACAGTCGCAACTAATGAAAAACTGTTTTTT. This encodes CASSPWTVATNEKLFF.

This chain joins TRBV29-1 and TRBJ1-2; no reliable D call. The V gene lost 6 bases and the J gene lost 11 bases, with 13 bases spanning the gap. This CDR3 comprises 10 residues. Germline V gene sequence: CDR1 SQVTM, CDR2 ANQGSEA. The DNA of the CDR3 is TGCAGCGTCGGGGATCGGGGATACACCTTC. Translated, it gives CSVGDRGYTF. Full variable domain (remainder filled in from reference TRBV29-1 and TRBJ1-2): SAVISQKPSRDICQRGTSLTIQCQVDSQVTMMFWYRQQPGQSLTLIATANQGSEATYESGFVIDKFPISRPNLTFSTLTVSNMSPEDSSIYLCSVGDRGYTFGSGTRLTVV.

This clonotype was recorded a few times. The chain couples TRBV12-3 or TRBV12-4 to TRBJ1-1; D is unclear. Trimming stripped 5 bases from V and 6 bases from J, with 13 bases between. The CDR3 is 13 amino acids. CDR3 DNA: TGTGCCAGCAGTCCTTGGTTAGGCTCTGAAGCTTTCTTT. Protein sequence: CASSPWLGSEAFF.

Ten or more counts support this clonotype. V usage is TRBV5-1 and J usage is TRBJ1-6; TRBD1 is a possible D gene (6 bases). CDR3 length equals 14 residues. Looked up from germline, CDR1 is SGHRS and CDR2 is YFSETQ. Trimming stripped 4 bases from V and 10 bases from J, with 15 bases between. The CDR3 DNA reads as TGCGCCAGCAGCCCGGAAGGGGGAAGATCACCCCTCCACTTT. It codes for CASSPEGGRSPLHF.

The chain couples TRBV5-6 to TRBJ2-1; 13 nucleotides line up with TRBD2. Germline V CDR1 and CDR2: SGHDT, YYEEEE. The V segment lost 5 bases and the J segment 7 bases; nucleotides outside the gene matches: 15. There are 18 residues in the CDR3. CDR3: CASRFSTSGRPYGNEQFF. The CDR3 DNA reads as TGTGCCAGCAGATTTTCGACTAGCGGGAGGCCCTACGGGAATGAGCAGTTCTTC.

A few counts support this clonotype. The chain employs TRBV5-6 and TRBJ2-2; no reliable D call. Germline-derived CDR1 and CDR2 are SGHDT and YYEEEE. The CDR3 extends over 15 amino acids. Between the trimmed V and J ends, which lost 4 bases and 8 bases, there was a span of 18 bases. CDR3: CASSPGKGGTGELFF. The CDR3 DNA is TGTGCCAGCAGCCCCGGAAAGGGCGGAACAGGGGAGCTGTTTTTT.

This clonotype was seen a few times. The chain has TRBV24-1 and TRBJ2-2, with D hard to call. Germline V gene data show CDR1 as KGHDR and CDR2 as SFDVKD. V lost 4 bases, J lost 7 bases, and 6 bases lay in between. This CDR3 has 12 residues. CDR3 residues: CATSDQLGELFF. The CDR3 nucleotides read TGTGCCACCAGTGACCAACTCGGGGAGCTGTTTTTT.

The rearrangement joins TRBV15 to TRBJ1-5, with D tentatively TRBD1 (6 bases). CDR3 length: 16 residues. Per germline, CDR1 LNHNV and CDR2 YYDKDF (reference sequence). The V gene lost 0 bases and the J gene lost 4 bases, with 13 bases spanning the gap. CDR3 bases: TGTGCCACCAGCAGAGAAAGGGGGAGAGGAAATCAGCCCCAGCATTTT. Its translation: CATSRERGRGNQPQHF.

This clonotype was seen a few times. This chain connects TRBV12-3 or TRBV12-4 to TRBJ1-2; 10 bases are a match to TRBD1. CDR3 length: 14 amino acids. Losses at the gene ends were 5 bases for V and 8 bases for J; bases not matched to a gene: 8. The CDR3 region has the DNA TGTGCCAGCAGTCTAACGGACAGGGGGGGCGGCTACACCTTC. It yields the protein CASSLTDRGGGYTF.

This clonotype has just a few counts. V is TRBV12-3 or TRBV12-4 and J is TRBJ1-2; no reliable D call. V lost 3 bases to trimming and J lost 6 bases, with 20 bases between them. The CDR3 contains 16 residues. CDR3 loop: CASSLASDGGMDGYTF. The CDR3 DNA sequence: TGTGCCAGCAGTTTGGCTTCGGACGGAGGAATGGATGGCTACACCTTC.

CDR3 protein: CASSFNEKLFF. DNA of the CDR3: TGCGCCAGCAGCTTCAATGAAAAACTGTTTTTT. This chain uses TRBV5-1 with TRBJ1-4, with D unclear. Germline CDR1 SGHRS, CDR2 YFSETQ. The germline V and J ends were trimmed by 2 bases and 5 bases, with 1 base remaining between them. This CDR3 spans 11 amino acids.

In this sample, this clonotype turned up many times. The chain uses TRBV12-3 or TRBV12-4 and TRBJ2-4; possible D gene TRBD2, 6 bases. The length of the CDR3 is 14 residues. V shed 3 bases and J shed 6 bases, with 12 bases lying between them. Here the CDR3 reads CASSLRGSGNIQYF. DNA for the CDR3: TGTGCCAGCAGTTTGCGGGGTTCGGGAAACATTCAGTACTTC.

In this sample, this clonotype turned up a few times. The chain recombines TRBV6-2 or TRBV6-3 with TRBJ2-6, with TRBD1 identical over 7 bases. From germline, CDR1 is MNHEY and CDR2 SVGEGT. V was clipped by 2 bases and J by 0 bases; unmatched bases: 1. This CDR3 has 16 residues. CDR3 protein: CASSYPGGSGANVLTF. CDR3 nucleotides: TGTGCCAGCAGTTACCCAGGGGGCTCTGGGGCCAACGTCCTGACTTTC.

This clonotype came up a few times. CDR3: CSTAAGRESYNEQFF. DNA for the CDR3: TGCAGCACCGCTGCTGGGAGGGAAAGTTACAATGAGCAGTTCTTC. J is TRBJ2-1 and V is TRBV29-1; 7 bases line up with TRBD2. This CDR3 is 15 amino acids long. V dropped 8 bases and J dropped 4; count of bases not matched to a gene: 14. Germline-derived CDR1 and CDR2 are SQVTM and ANQGSEA.

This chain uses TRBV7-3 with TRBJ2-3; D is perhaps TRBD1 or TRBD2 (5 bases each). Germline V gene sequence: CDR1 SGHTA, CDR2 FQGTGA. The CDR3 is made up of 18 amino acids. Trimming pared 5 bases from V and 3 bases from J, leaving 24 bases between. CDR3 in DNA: TGTGCCAGCAGCCCGCAGGGATTAAGGGGCGCGGGTACAGATACGCAGTATTTT. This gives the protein CASSPQGLRGAGTDTQYF.

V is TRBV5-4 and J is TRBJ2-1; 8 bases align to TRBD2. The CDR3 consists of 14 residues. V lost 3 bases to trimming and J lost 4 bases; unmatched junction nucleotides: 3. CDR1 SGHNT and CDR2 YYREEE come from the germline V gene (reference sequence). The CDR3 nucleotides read TGTGCCAGCAGCTCCGGGGGGGCATACAATGAGCAGTTCTTC. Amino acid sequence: CASSSGGAYNEQFF. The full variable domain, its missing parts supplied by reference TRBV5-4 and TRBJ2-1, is ETGVTQSPTHLIKTRGQQVTLRCSSQSGHNTVSWYQQALGQGPQFIFQYYREEENGRGNFPPRFSGLQFPNYSSELNVNALELDDSALYLCASSSGGAYNEQFFGPGTRLTVL.

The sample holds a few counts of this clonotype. The CDR3 region has the DNA TGCGCCAGCGGCACAGTGGGGAGTTCAGATACGCAGTATTTT. Protein sequence: CASGTVGSSDTQYF. The chain combines TRBV5-1 with TRBJ2-3; D might be TRBD2 (5 bases). CDR3 size: 14 residues. Germline assignment: CDR1 SGHRS and CDR2 YFSETQ. V dropped 7 bases and J dropped 4 bases, with 16 bases sitting between them.

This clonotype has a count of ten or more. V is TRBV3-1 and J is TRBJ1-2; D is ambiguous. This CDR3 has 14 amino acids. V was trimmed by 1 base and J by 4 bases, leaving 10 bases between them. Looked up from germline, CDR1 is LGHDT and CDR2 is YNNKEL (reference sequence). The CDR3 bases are TGTGCCAGCAGCCAAGGGCTAACTCTCTATGGCTACACCTTC. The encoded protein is CASSQGLTLYGYTF. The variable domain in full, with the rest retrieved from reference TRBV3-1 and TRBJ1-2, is DTAVSQTPKYLVTQMGNDKSIKCEQNLGHDTMYWYKQDSKKFLKIMFSYNNKELIINETVPNRFSPKSPDKAHLNLHINSLELGDSAVYFCASSQGLTLYGYTFGSGTRLTVV.

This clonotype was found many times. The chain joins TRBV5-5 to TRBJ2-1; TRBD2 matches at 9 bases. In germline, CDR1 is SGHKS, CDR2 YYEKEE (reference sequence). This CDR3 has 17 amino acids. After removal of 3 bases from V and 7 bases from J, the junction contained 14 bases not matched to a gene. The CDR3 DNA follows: TGTGCCAGCAGCTCGGAACCCACGGGACTAGCTCGGAATGAGCAGTTCTTC. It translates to CASSSEPTGLARNEQFF.